Each of the 27 T cell receptor beta chains below was sequenced from the same sample in a study of blood T cell repertoires in COVID-19. Profiled with immunoSEQ multiplex PCR; TCRdb holds only in-frame clones, not every one. The table has under 300,000 clones, around 86% seen once. The material sequenced was peripheral blood. The receptors derive from a man aged 30 to 39 who had recovered from COVID-19.

The chain uses TRBV10-2 and TRBJ2-2, with D unclear. The germline gives CDR1 WSHSY, CDR2 SAAADI. This CDR3 has 15 amino acids. V lost 3 bases, J lost 1 base, and 9 bases lay in between. The CDR3 reads CASSDPRMNTGELFF. CDR3 nucleotide sequence: TGCGCCAGCAGTGATCCCAGAATGAACACCGGGGAGCTGTTTTTT.

The chain employs TRBV2 and TRBJ2-5; 9 bases fit TRBD2. CDR3 size: 13 residues. In germline, CDR1 is SNHLY, CDR2 FYNNEI. J was trimmed by 3 bases and V by 9 bases; bases with no gene match: 5. CDR3 coding DNA: TGTGCCAGACGGGGACTAGCCGAAGAGACCCAGTACTTC. Translation: CARRGLAEETQYF.

This chain links TRBV5-6 with TRBJ1-5; no reliable D call. Looked up from germline, CDR1 is SGHDT and CDR2 is YYEEEE. Trimming shortened V by 4 bases and J by 7 bases, and 15 bases separated the two germline ends. The length of the CDR3 is 14 residues. Here the CDR3 DNA reads TGTGCCAGCAGCGAGATGGGTGTGAGGCAGCCCCAGCATTTT. As protein: CASSEMGVRQPQHF.

V and J are TRBV27 and TRBJ2-1; D not resolved. CDR1 is MNHEY, CDR2 SMNVEV, per germline (reference sequence). The V gene lost 6 bases and the J gene lost 0 bases, with 15 bases spanning the gap. The CDR3 is made up of 16 amino acids. This chain's CDR3 is CASSLLSASSYNEQFF. Written as DNA, the CDR3 is TGTGCCAGCAGCCTCCTCTCAGCGTCCTCCTACAATGAGCAGTTCTTC.

V usage is TRBV3-1 (or the pseudogene TRBV3-2) and J usage is TRBJ2-1, with 14 bases matching TRBD2. V lost 4 bases, J lost 1 base, and 6 bases stayed unmatched. The CDR3 runs 18 residues. Germline V gives CDR1 LGHDT, CDR2 YNNKEL (reference sequence). The CDR3: CASSPTSGGVTSYNEQFF. In DNA, the CDR3 is TGTGCCAGCAGCCCGACTAGCGGGGGGGTGACATCCTACAATGAGCAGTTCTTC.

V and J are TRBV6-5 and TRBJ1-2, with 8 bases lining up with TRBD1. CDR1 MNHEY and CDR2 SVGAGI come from the germline V gene. The CDR3 length is 16 residues. J lost 4 bases, V lost 3 bases, and 10 bases had no gene match. The CDR3 DNA sequence: TGTGCCAGCAGTTATTTTTCCCAGGGGGCCGGCTATGGCTACACCTTC. It encodes CASSYFSQGAGYGYTF.

This chain uses TRBV4-2 with TRBJ2-2; TRBD2 matches 8 bases. CDR1 and CDR2 from the germline V gene are LGHNA and YNFKEQ. The J segment lost 6 bases and the V segment lost 5 bases, leaving 2 bases of the junction unmatched. This CDR3 comprises 13 residues. The CDR3 coding sequence is TGTGCCAGCAGCGGCGGGGGGTCCGGGGAGCTGTTTTTT. Protein sequence: CASSGGGSGELFF.

This rearrangement joins TRBV6-1 to TRBJ1-5; D uncertain. CDR1 and CDR2 (germline): MNHNS, SASEGT. Trimming shortened V by 0 bases and J by 6 bases, and 18 bases separated the two germline ends. This CDR3 contains 17 residues. The CDR3 is CASSEAMYLRELQPQHF. The CDR3 nucleotides are TGTGCCAGCAGTGAAGCGATGTACCTTAGAGAGCTTCAGCCCCAGCATTTT.

This chain joins TRBV6-1 and TRBJ1-1; D is possibly TRBD1 (5 bases). The CDR3 runs 15 residues. With 1 base removed from V and 5 bases from J, the gap between germline ends came to 14 bases. Germline-derived CDR1 and CDR2 are MNHNS and SASEGT. CDR3 DNA sequence: TGTGCCAGCAGTGAAGGGAAGGTACGGGGGACTGAAGCTTTCTTT. Translated, it gives CASSEGKVRGTEAFF.

The rearrangement links TRBV9 to TRBJ2-3; 7 nucleotides match TRBD2. In germline, CDR1 is SGDLS, CDR2 YYNGEE. The CDR3 is made up of 16 amino acids. The trim removed 4 bases at V and 2 bases at J, leaving 10 bases unmatched. The CDR3 here is CASSLTSSGATDTQYF. DNA of the CDR3: TGTGCCAGCAGCCTAACTTCTAGCGGAGCCACAGATACGCAGTATTTT.

This clone was seen a handful of times. The rearrangement joins TRBV5-1 to TRBJ2-3, with D perhaps matching TRBD2 (6 bases). From germline, CDR1 is SGHRS and CDR2 YFSETQ. The CDR3 totals 13 residues. V dropped 4 bases and J dropped 3 bases, with 9 bases sitting between them. The CDR3 nucleotides read TGCGCCAGCAGCAGGAGCGGGACAGATACGCAGTATTTT. This sequence encodes CASSRSGTDTQYF.

The chain joins TRBV2 to TRBJ2-5, with TRBD1 identical over 8 bases. The germline CDR1 and CDR2 sequences are SNHLY and FYNNEI. This CDR3 spans 13 amino acids. V gave up 7 bases and J gave up 5 bases; unmatched junction bases: 6. CDR3 region: CASNVNRGETQYF. CDR3 DNA sequence: TGTGCCAGCAACGTGAACAGGGGGGAGACCCAGTACTTC.

V usage is TRBV12-3 or TRBV12-4 and J usage is TRBJ1-1; a possible D gene is TRBD1 (6 bases). The CDR3 is 13 residues long. V lost 7 bases and J lost 1, with 10 bases in between. This CDR3 reads CASTSTGNTEAFF. CDR3 sequence (DNA): TGTGCCAGCACCTCGACAGGGAACACTGAAGCTTTCTTT.

The chain combines TRBV2 with TRBJ1-1; possibly TRBD1 for D (5 bases). The CDR3 is 14 amino acids. From germline, CDR1 is SNHLY and CDR2 FYNNEI. Trimming stripped 1 base from V and 3 bases from J, with 9 bases between. The chain's CDR3 is CASSEVREDTEAFF. The CDR3 DNA sequence: TGTGCCAGCAGTGAAGTCAGGGAGGACACTGAAGCTTTCTTT.

The DNA of the CDR3 is TGTGCCAGCAGACCTAGGTGGCGGGGGGGGGTCCAAGAGACCCAGTACTTC. Its translation is CASRPRWRGGVQETQYF. The chain is built from TRBV7-8 and TRBJ2-5, with 9 bases fitting TRBD2. Germline assignment: CDR1 SGHVS and CDR2 FQNEAQ. V lost 6 bases and J lost 1; bases outside the gene matches: 12. CDR3 length equals 17 residues. Supplemented by reference TRBV7-8 and TRBJ2-5, the full variable domain reads GAGVSQSPRYKVAKRGQDVALRCDPISGHVSLFWYQQALGQGPEFLTYFQNEAQLDKSGLPSDRFFAERPEGSVSTLKIQRTQQEDSAVYLCASRPRWRGGVQETQYFGPGTRLLVL.

The chain employs TRBV12-5 and TRBJ2-7, with D perhaps TRBD1 (6 bases). V was clipped by 3 bases and J by 2 bases, with 11 bases between them. Germline V CDR1 and CDR2: LGHNT, FRNRAP. The CDR3 loop spans 14 amino acids. CDR3 sequence (DNA): TGTGCTAGTGGTTTTCGGACAGAGACCTACGAGCAGTACTTC. Protein sequence: CASGFRTETYEQYF.

V usage is TRBV11-3 and J usage is TRBJ2-5; TRBD1 is a possible D gene (5 bases). Trimming cost V 4 bases and J 5 bases, with 11 bases left between them. Germline loops: CDR1 SGHNT, CDR2 YENEEA. The CDR3 totals 13 residues. As DNA, the CDR3 is TGTGCCAGCAGCTATACTCAGGGTGAGACCCAGTACTTC. Translating it yields CASSYTQGETQYF.

The chain is built from TRBV2 and TRBJ1-5, with a tentative D call TRBD1 (5 bases). Germline V gives CDR1 SNHLY, CDR2 FYNNEI. The CDR3 spans 14 residues. The germline V and J ends were trimmed by 3 bases and 4 bases, with 10 bases remaining between them. The CDR3 DNA is TGTGCCAGCAGTGATACCGGGGGGAATCAGCCCCAGCATTTT. This encodes CASSDTGGNQPQHF.

The V gene is TRBV5-6, the J gene TRBJ2-3, with 7 bases identical to TRBD1. CDR1 and CDR2 (germline): SGHDT, YYEEEE. This CDR3 comprises 14 residues. V trimming: 3 bases; J trimming: 2 bases; junction bases outside the gene matches: 3. The chain's CDR3 is CASSYGQATDTQYF. Here the CDR3 DNA reads TGTGCCAGCAGCTACGGACAGGCCACAGATACGCAGTATTTT.

The V gene is TRBV5-1, the J gene TRBJ2-1; 8 positions match TRBD1. The CDR3 is 17 residues long. After removal of 4 bases from V and 4 bases from J, the junction contained 13 bases not matched to a gene. Germline V gives CDR1 SGHRS, CDR2 YFSETQ. CDR3 nucleotides: TGCGCCAGCAGCATTCCCTACGGACAGGGTTCTTACAATGAGCAGTTCTTC. This encodes CASSIPYGQGSYNEQFF. Combining the CDR3 with reference TRBV5-1 and TRBJ2-1 gives the whole variable domain KAGVTQTPRYLIKTRGQQVTLSCSPISGHRSVSWYQQTPGQGLQFLFEYFSETQRNKGNFPGRFSGRQFSNSRSEMNVSTLELGDSALYLCASSIPYGQGSYNEQFFGPGTRLTVL.

The V call is TRBV6-2 or TRBV6-3, the J call TRBJ2-5; maybe TRBD2 (6 bases). The CDR3 is 14 amino acids. The germline V gene encodes CDR1 MNHEY and CDR2 SVGEGT. The germline V and J ends were trimmed by 6 bases and 1 base, with 12 bases remaining between them. The CDR3 loop reads CASSGSGPQETQYF. The CDR3, as DNA: TGTGCCAGCAGCGGTAGCGGACCCCAAGAGACCCAGTACTTC.

The chain links TRBV12-5 to TRBJ2-5, with unresolved D. The CDR3 spans 13 residues. Per the germline V gene, CDR1 is LGHNT and CDR2 is FRNRAP. Between the trimmed V and J ends, which lost 1 base and 5 bases, there was a span of 8 bases. The CDR3 sequence is CASGLGAEETQYF. CDR3 DNA sequence: TGTGCTAGTGGTTTGGGCGCCGAGGAGACCCAGTACTTC.

The chain combines TRBV11-1 with TRBJ2-1; TRBD2 is a possible D gene (5 bases). CDR3 length equals 15 residues. V was shortened by 6 bases and J by 3 bases, with 15 bases between the two germline ends. CDR1 is SGHAT and CDR2 is FQDESV in the germline V gene (reference sequence). The CDR3 region has the DNA TGTGCCAGCAGGTCCGGGGTGGGGATCTACAATGAGCAGTTCTTC. It translates to CASRSGVGIYNEQFF.

CDR3 sequence: CASSLDSGTEAFF. DNA for the CDR3: TGTGCCAGCAGCTTGGACAGTGGCACTGAAGCTTTCTTT. The chain carries TRBV5-4 and TRBJ1-1, with D uncertain. V was clipped by 0 bases and J by 4 bases, with 7 bases between them. The germline V gene encodes CDR1 SGHNT and CDR2 YYREEE (reference sequence). CDR3 length: 13 amino acids. Looking up the rest from reference TRBV5-4 and TRBJ1-1 gives the full variable domain: ETGVTQSPTHLIKTRGQQVTLRCSSQSGHNTVSWYQQALGQGPQFIFQYYREEENGRGNFPPRFSGLQFPNYSSELNVNALELDDSALYLCASSLDSGTEAFFGQGTRLTVV.

The chain carries TRBV27 and TRBJ2-3, with D possibly TRBD2 on 5 matching bases. The CDR3 runs to 14 residues. The germline V and J ends were trimmed by 5 bases and 9 bases, with 18 bases remaining between them. Germline V lookup: CDR1 MNHEY, CDR2 SMNVEV (reference sequence). For the CDR3, the DNA is TGTGCCAGCAGTCCTATCGGGGAGTTAGTCACGCAGTATTTT. Its protein product is CASSPIGELVTQYF.

V usage is TRBV5-4 and J usage is TRBJ1-2; 8 nucleotides align to TRBD1. The CDR3 is 14 amino acids. With 3 bases clipped from V and 2 bases from J, the junction kept 3 bases outside the gene matches. Germline CDR1 reads SGHNT; CDR2 reads YYREEE (reference sequence). The CDR3 protein is CASSSRQGNYGYTF. Written as DNA, the CDR3 is TGTGCCAGCAGCTCCAGACAGGGGAACTATGGCTACACCTTC. The variable domain in full, with the rest retrieved from reference TRBV5-4 and TRBJ1-2, is ETGVTQSPTHLIKTRGQQVTLRCSSQSGHNTVSWYQQALGQGPQFIFQYYREEENGRGNFPPRFSGLQFPNYSSELNVNALELDDSALYLCASSSRQGNYGYTFGSGTRLTVV.

The chain recombines TRBV5-1 with TRBJ2-5; 7 bases are a match to TRBD1. This CDR3 spans 15 amino acids. CDR1 and CDR2 from the germline V gene are SGHRS and YFSETQ. The V segment lost 0 bases and the J segment 5 bases; nucleotides outside the gene matches: 7. This chain's CDR3 is CASSLARGGEETQYF. Written as DNA, the CDR3 is TGCGCCAGCAGCTTGGCCAGAGGGGGCGAGGAGACCCAGTACTTC.